This T cell receptor (beta chain) was documented in a study of cytomegalovirus exposure and HLA in healthy donors. Donors were drawn from the approximately 110-subject validation cohort, separate from the roughly 670-subject first cohort. The study, taken as a whole, reports: TCR sequences were mostly rare, though some public TCRs occurred in many donors. A later analysis found first-cohort TCR clusters tended to co-occur in the 90 to 150 validation repertoires.

In regard to this clone: Its antigen is not known.

Germline CDR1 reads SGHRS; CDR2 reads YFSETQ. The CDR3 has 16 amino acids. The V and J ends lost 0 bases and 2 bases, in that order; junction bases with no gene match: 5. Sequenced by immunoSEQ multiplex PCR; TCRdb stores in-frame clones only, minus some. The table lists under 75,000 clones, approximately 95% of them singletons. V and J are TRBV5-1 and TRBJ1-3; 7 bases match TRBD1. Sequencing used PBMCs. The sequence came from a woman in her late teens or twenties in good health and CMV-seropositive. The CDR3 protein is CASSLGQGETGNTIYF. Written as DNA, the CDR3 is TGCGCCAGCAGCTTGGGACAGGGTGAAACTGGAAACACCATATATTTT.